The source of this TCR beta chain is a study of blood T cell repertoires in COVID-19. TCRdb's table, derived via immunoSEQ multiplex PCR, lists solely in-frame clones and lacks some. The data show approximately 160,000 clones, with around 80% seen just once and 4.5% to 7.5% held by the top ten. Trimming stripped 3 bases from V and 3 bases from J, with 12 bases between. The length of the CDR3 is 14 residues. Germline V lookup: CDR1 SGDLS, CDR2 YYNGEE. The sample comprised PBMCs or T cells enriched from blood (not recorded which). The TCR sequence derives from a man aged 40-50 years who had recovered from COVID-19. The chain links TRBV9 to TRBJ1-1; perhaps TRBD1 as D (5 bases). As DNA, the CDR3 is TGTGCCAGCAGCGCACCCGACAGCCACACTGAAGCTTTCTTT. It translates to CASSAPDSHTEAFF. The variable domain in full, completed from reference TRBV9 and TRBJ1-1, reads DSGVTQTPKHLITATGQRVTLRCSPRSGDLSVYWYQQSLDQGLQFLIQYYNGEERAKGNILERFSAQQFPDLHSELNLSSLELGDSALYFCASSAPDSHTEAFFGQGTRLTVV.